This T cell receptor (beta chain) emerged from a study of CD8 T cells in Susac syndrome (dated by TCRdb to between 2019 and 2020). Looking at the study overall: Whether CD8+ T cell activation and differentiation in Susac syndrome was antigen driven was tested using repertoire sequencing. CD8+ T cell repertoire clonality was compared between 11 to 12 healthy donors, roughly 14 Susac syndrome patients and 15 multiple sclerosis patients. Here is what the overall study found, with its caveats: The TCR sequencing and HLA analysis was acknowledged to have included a relatively small number of individuals.

Note on this clonotype: The antigen this receptor binds is unknown. It has no much larger one-base neighbor in the sample; base qualities were not kept.

Peripheral blood CD8+ and CD4+ T cells from healthy donors, Susac syndrome patients and multiple sclerosis patients were profiled by high-throughput TCR beta sequencing. The multiple sclerosis controls were treatment-naive patients who had stable or active relapsing-remitting disease and met the revised McDonald criteria. CD8+ TEMRA cells were enriched by FACS, while bulk CD8+ and CD4+ T cells were purified by magnetic negative isolation. Blood was collected in EDTA tubes and processed within 24 hours, with PBMCs isolated through density gradient centrifugation. PBMCs intended for TCR sequencing were cryopreserved in liquid nitrogen and were subsequently thawed in a 37 degrees C water bath. The sorted or isolated CD4+, CD8+ and CD8+ TEMRA cells had a purity of 90% or higher. The V end gives up 5 bases and the J end 6 bases, leaving 14 bases in the junction not matched to a gene. The CDR3 sequence holds 16 residues, the cysteine and phenylalanine included. Left in the record is the CDR3 DNA by itself, 48 bases read in frame from the first base.

RNA was extracted with the RNeasy kit and roughly 0.45 to 1 ug was reverse transcribed using random hexamers. The immunoSEQ multiplex PCR assay, which covers 54 Vbeta and 13 Jbeta segments, was used to amplify TCR beta CDR3 regions. To correct PCR amplification bias, a synthetic template baseline was used for both primer optimization and computational correction. As for how the authors treated the data: Reads were annotated to V, D and J genes per IMGT and analyzed with immunoSEQ Analyzer, keeping only productive sequences. Clonality was calculated as one minus the Shannon entropy normalized by log2 of the number of productive unique sequences. For each patient and control, public and private clones were evaluated within the 100 most prevalent clones. Susac-specific clones were defined as absent from healthy and MS cohorts, around 980 published viral clones and other ImmuneACCESS disease sequences. In-frame beta chains were kept once TCRdb had trimmed the public reads at Q25 with fastp and called clones with MiXCR. Every distinct CDR3 protein forms one entry, paired with its most common genes and DNA. TCRdb's processing, not the authors', yielded these V and J calls. This sample gives some 300,000 distinct CDR3 sequences in total; around nine tenths of them show up just once. The ten largest clones take up 0.18% of the sample.

Sequences were obtained from CD8+ T cells from PBMCs. The chain links TRBV12-3 or TRBV12-4 with TRBJ2-7, with 9 bases in between that match TRBD1. This TCR came from a human donor with multiple sclerosis. CDR3 sequence: CASSPLYRGRWVEQYF. The nucleotide sequence is TGTGCCAGCAGTCCACTATACAGGGGGCGGTGGGTCGAGCAGTACTTC.